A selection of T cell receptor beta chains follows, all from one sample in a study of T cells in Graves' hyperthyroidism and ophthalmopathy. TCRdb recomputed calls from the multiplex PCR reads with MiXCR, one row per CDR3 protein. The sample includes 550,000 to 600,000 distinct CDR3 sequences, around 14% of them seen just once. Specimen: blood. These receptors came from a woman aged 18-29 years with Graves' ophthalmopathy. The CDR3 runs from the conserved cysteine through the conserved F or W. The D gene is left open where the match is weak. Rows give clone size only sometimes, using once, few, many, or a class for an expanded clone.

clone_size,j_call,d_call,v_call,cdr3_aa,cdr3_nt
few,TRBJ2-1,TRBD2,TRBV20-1,CSAGDSGSSYNEQFF,TGCAGTGCTGGGGATAGCGGGAGCTCCTACAATGAGCAGTTCTTC
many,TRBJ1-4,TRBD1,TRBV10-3,CATGQGTDEKLFF,TGTGCCACCGGACAGGGGACGGATGAAAAACTGTTTTTT
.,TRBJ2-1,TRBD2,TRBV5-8,CASSFGGRYYEQFF,TGTGCCAGCAGCTTTGGCGGGAGATATTATGAGCAGTTCTTC
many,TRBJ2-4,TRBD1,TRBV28,CASSSASGTGKNIQYF,TGTGCCAGCAGTTCCGCTTCCGGGACAGGCAAAAACATTCAGTACTTC
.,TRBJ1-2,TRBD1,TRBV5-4,CASTSDRGGGINYGYTF,TGTGCCAGCACCTCGGACAGGGGCGGTGGTATAAACTATGGCTACACCTTC
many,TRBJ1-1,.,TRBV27,CASSTRTDHTEAFF,TGTGCCAGCAGCACAAGGACGGACCACACTGAAGCTTTCTTT
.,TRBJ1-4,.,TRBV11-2,CASSLAGGGGNEKLFF,TGTGCCAGCAGCTTAGCAGGTGGAGGGGGTAATGAAAAACTGTTTTTT
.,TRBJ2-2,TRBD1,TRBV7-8,CASSFSGQANTGELFF,TGTGCCAGCAGCTTTTCGGGACAGGCGAACACCGGGGAGCTGTTTTTT
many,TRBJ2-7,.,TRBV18,CASSPHESYEQYF,TGTGCCAGCTCACCACATGAATCCTACGAGCAGTACTTC
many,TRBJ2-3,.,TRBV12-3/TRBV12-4,CASTDLRDLGADTQYF,TGTGCCAGCACCGATCTCCGGGACTTAGGGGCAGATACGCAGTATTTT
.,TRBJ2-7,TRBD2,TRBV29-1,CSVEFPGLAGDAYEQYF,TGCAGCGTTGAGTTCCCCGGACTAGCGGGAGACGCCTACGAGCAGTACTTC
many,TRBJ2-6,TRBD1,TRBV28,CASGSGTAVSGANVLTF,TGTGCCAGCGGGTCCGGGACAGCGGTCTCTGGGGCCAACGTCCTGACTTTC
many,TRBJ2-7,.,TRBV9,CASSVEGTFVQYF,TGTGCCAGCAGCGTAGAGGGGACTTTTGTGCAGTACTTC
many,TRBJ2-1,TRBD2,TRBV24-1,CATQDPQIAGGGGNEQFF,TGTGCCACCCAAGATCCACAAATAGCGGGAGGCGGAGGGAATGAGCAGTTCTTC
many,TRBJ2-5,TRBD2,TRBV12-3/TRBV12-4,CASSLKGRGLAEHQETQYF,TGTGCCAGCAGTTTAAAAGGGAGGGGACTAGCGGAGCACCAAGAGACCCAGTACTTC
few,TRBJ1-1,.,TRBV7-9,CASWGALNTEAFF,TGTGCCAGCTGGGGGGCGCTGAACACTGAAGCTTTCTTT
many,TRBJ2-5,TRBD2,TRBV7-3,CASSSQAGGGETQYF,TGTGCCAGCAGCTCGCAAGCGGGAGGGGGAGAGACCCAGTACTTC
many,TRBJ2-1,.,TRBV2,CASSENEQFF,TGTGCCAGCAGTGAAAATGAGCAGTTCTTC
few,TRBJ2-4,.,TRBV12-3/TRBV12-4,CASSLIRGEIQYF,TGTGCCAGCAGTTTAATTCGGGGAGAGATTCAGTACTTC
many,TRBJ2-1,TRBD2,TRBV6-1,CASSQLAGGEQFF,TGTGCCAGCAGTCAGCTAGCGGGAGGTGAGCAGTTCTTC
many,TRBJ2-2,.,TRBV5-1,CASSPGQLTGELFF,TGCGCCAGCAGCCCGGGACAACTCACCGGGGAGCTGTTTTTT
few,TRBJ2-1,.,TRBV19,CASSIDRGHYNEQFF,TGTGCCAGTAGTATAGACAGGGGTCACTACAATGAGCAGTTCTTC
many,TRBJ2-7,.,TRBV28,CASSPAGASFYEQYF,TGTGCCAGCAGTCCTGCGGGGGCTTCGTTCTACGAGCAGTACTTC
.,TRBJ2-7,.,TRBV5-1,CASRKEDYEQYF,TGCGCCAGCCGAAAAGAGGATTACGAGCAGTACTTC
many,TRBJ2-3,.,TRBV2,CASSEARDTQYF,TGTGCCAGCAGTGAAGCGCGAGATACGCAGTATTTT
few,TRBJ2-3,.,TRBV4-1,CASSQVATPTQYF,TGCGCCAGCAGCCAAGTCGCTACCCCAACGCAGTATTTT
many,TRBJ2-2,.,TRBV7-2,CASSLGRVPTGELFF,TGTGCCAGCAGCTTAGGCAGGGTCCCCACCGGGGAGCTGTTTTTT
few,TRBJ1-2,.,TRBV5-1,CASSLTLSGPYGYTF,TGCGCCAGCAGCCTGACTTTATCCGGCCCCTATGGCTACACCTTC
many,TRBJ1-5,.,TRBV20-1,CSAGGAISNQPQHF,TGCAGTGCTGGGGGGGCTATTAGCAATCAGCCCCAGCATTTT
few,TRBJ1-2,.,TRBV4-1,CASSPMRTDGYTF,TGCGCCAGCAGCCCAATGAGGACGGATGGCTACACCTTC
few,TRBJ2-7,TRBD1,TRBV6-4,CASSEGQGHEQYF,TGTGCCAGCAGTGAGGGACAGGGACACGAGCAGTACTTC